Listed below are T cell receptor beta chains from one sample, sequenced in a study of regulatory T cells in long-lasting Graves disease. Each CDR3 protein gets one entry after TCRdb re-called the multiplex PCR reads with MiXCR. This sample has roughly 500,000 distinct CDR3 sequences, with about 22% found just once. The sample was peripheral blood mononuclear cells (PBMCs), taken when the disease was refractory, from a patient treated with antithyroid drugs. Receptors were obtained from a female donor with Graves disease. The CDR3 runs from the conserved cysteine through the conserved F or W. D genes are given only for firm matches. The size of a clone is reported for some rows only, either as once, few or many, or as a class for expanded clones.

v_call: TRBV7-6
j_call: TRBJ1-6
d_call: .
clone_size: few
cdr3_nt: TGTGCCAGCAGCCCCGAAGGGATCACCCTCCACTTT
cdr3_aa: CASSPEGITLHF

v_call: TRBV29-1
j_call: TRBJ2-7
d_call: TRBD1
clone_size: few
cdr3_nt: TGCAGCGTTGAGGGACAGGGGGCTGAAGAGCAGTACTTC
cdr3_aa: CSVEGQGAEEQYF

v_call: TRBV12-3/TRBV12-4
j_call: TRBJ2-7
d_call: TRBD1
clone_size: .
cdr3_nt: TGTGCCAGCAGCTTGACAGGGGGCCCATCCTACGAGCAGTACTTC
cdr3_aa: CASSLTGGPSYEQYF

v_call: TRBV24-1
j_call: TRBJ2-5
d_call: .
clone_size: .
cdr3_nt: TGTGCCACCAGTGACCCTGGAGAGGCCCAGTACTTC
cdr3_aa: CATSDPGEAQYF

v_call: TRBV30
j_call: TRBJ1-6
d_call: TRBD1
clone_size: .
cdr3_nt: TGTGCCTGGAGTGATCAGGGGGATGATTCACCCCTCCACTTT
cdr3_aa: CAWSDQGDDSPLHF

v_call: TRBV12-5
j_call: TRBJ2-3
d_call: TRBD1
clone_size: .
cdr3_nt: TGTGCTAGTGGTTTCAGTCCCGGGACAGATTACACAGATACGCAGTATTTT
cdr3_aa: CASGFSPGTDYTDTQYF

v_call: TRBV28
j_call: TRBJ1-1
d_call: .
clone_size: many
cdr3_nt: TGTGCCAGCAGGCTCTCCCCGGGGCATGGCACTGAAGCTTTCTTT
cdr3_aa: CASRLSPGHGTEAFF

v_call: TRBV28
j_call: TRBJ2-7
d_call: .
clone_size: few
cdr3_nt: TGTGCCAGCAGTCTATGGATCTACGAGCAGTACTTC
cdr3_aa: CASSLWIYEQYF

v_call: TRBV7-8
j_call: TRBJ1-1
d_call: TRBD1
clone_size: .
cdr3_nt: TGTGCCAGCAGCTACGGGGACAGCAACACTGAAGCTTTCTTT
cdr3_aa: CASSYGDSNTEAFF

v_call: TRBV6-1
j_call: TRBJ2-5
d_call: TRBD1
clone_size: many
cdr3_nt: TGTGCCAGCAGGGGCCCGACAGGGAGCGAGACCCAGTACTTC
cdr3_aa: CASRGPTGSETQYF

v_call: TRBV20-1
j_call: TRBJ1-5
d_call: .
clone_size: .
cdr3_nt: TGCAGTGCTAGGGTGGCGGATCAGCCCCAGCATTTT
cdr3_aa: CSARVADQPQHF

v_call: TRBV29-1
j_call: TRBJ2-7
d_call: .
clone_size: .
cdr3_nt: TGCAGCGTTGGACCAAGCTCCTACGAGCAGTACTTC
cdr3_aa: CSVGPSSYEQYF

v_call: TRBV4-1
j_call: TRBJ2-7
d_call: TRBD1
clone_size: .
cdr3_nt: TGCGCCAGCAGCCAGCGGACAGGGTATTACGAGCAGTACTTC
cdr3_aa: CASSQRTGYYEQYF

v_call: TRBV2
j_call: TRBJ2-2
d_call: TRBD1
clone_size: .
cdr3_nt: TGTGCCAGCAGCCAGAACGGACAGGGGGCAGGGGGGGAGCTGTTTTTT
cdr3_aa: CASSQNGQGAGGELFF

v_call: TRBV2
j_call: TRBJ2-7
d_call: .
clone_size: many
cdr3_nt: TGTGCCAGCAGGGGATGGGGCTACGAGCAGTACTTC
cdr3_aa: CASRGWGYEQYF

v_call: TRBV12-3/TRBV12-4
j_call: TRBJ2-1
d_call: TRBD1
clone_size: few
cdr3_nt: TGTGCCAGCAGTTTTTGGGACAGGTACAATGAGCAGTTCTTC
cdr3_aa: CASSFWDRYNEQFF

v_call: TRBV24-1
j_call: TRBJ2-2
d_call: .
clone_size: .
cdr3_nt: TGTGCCACCAGTGACCGGAGGGACACCGGGGAGCTGTTTTTT
cdr3_aa: CATSDRRDTGELFF

v_call: TRBV30
j_call: TRBJ2-4
d_call: .
clone_size: .
cdr3_nt: TGTGCCTGGAGTGTAGGGAGAATAGCCAAAAACATTCAGTACTTC
cdr3_aa: CAWSVGRIAKNIQYF

v_call: TRBV13
j_call: TRBJ1-5
d_call: TRBD1
clone_size: many
cdr3_nt: TGTGCCAGCAGTAGGACAGGGGAGCAGCCCCAGCATTTT
cdr3_aa: CASSRTGEQPQHF

v_call: TRBV20-1
j_call: TRBJ1-2
d_call: .
clone_size: few
cdr3_nt: TGCAGTGCTAGATTCGGAGTCTATGGCTACACCTTC
cdr3_aa: CSARFGVYGYTF

v_call: TRBV5-1
j_call: TRBJ2-7
d_call: .
clone_size: .
cdr3_nt: TGCGCCAGCAGCCTAGATTGGGTGGGCTACGAGCAGTACTTC
cdr3_aa: CASSLDWVGYEQYF

v_call: TRBV28
j_call: TRBJ1-6
d_call: .
clone_size: many
cdr3_nt: TGTGCCAGCACCCGGCAGGAGGGGGATAATTCACCCCTCCACTTT
cdr3_aa: CASTRQEGDNSPLHF

v_call: TRBV12-3/TRBV12-4
j_call: TRBJ1-4
d_call: .
clone_size: many
cdr3_nt: TGTGCCAGCAGCCCCGTGGGGGAGAGGGAAAAACTGTTTTTT
cdr3_aa: CASSPVGEREKLFF

v_call: TRBV29-1
j_call: TRBJ2-7
d_call: .
clone_size: few
cdr3_nt: TGCAGCGTTGACTTCTCCCAGGGGCTCAGGGGGGACTACGAGCAGTACTTC
cdr3_aa: CSVDFSQGLRGDYEQYF

v_call: TRBV20-1
j_call: TRBJ1-5
d_call: .
clone_size: .
cdr3_nt: TGCAGTGCTAGAGATTTTAGCGAGGGCAATCAGCCCCAGCATTTT
cdr3_aa: CSARDFSEGNQPQHF

v_call: TRBV2
j_call: TRBJ2-7
d_call: .
clone_size: many
cdr3_nt: TGTGCCAGCAGCCGAGGGACGGACTACGAGCAGTACTTC
cdr3_aa: CASSRGTDYEQYF

v_call: TRBV6-2/TRBV6-3
j_call: TRBJ2-7
d_call: .
clone_size: many
cdr3_nt: TGTGCCAGCAGTGAGGGACTCTCTGGCTACGAGCAGTACTTC
cdr3_aa: CASSEGLSGYEQYF

v_call: TRBV3-1
j_call: TRBJ1-2
d_call: .
clone_size: few
cdr3_nt: TGTGCCAGCAGCCAAGATCCCAGGACAAAGTCTCGTGGCTACACCTTC
cdr3_aa: CASSQDPRTKSRGYTF

v_call: TRBV24-1
j_call: TRBJ2-6
d_call: TRBD1
clone_size: .
cdr3_nt: TGTGCCACCGCCTCAGGGGGCGAAGTGGGGGCCAACGTCCTGACTTTC
cdr3_aa: CATASGGEVGANVLTF

v_call: TRBV29-1
j_call: TRBJ1-2
d_call: .
clone_size: .
cdr3_nt: TGCAGCGTCCTTTTACCGGACAGCTATGGCTACACCTTC
cdr3_aa: CSVLLPDSYGYTF

v_call: TRBV3-1
j_call: TRBJ1-2
d_call: TRBD1
clone_size: few
cdr3_nt: TGTGCCAGCAGCCAAGATCCGACAGGGAGGGCTGGCTACACCTTC
cdr3_aa: CASSQDPTGRAGYTF